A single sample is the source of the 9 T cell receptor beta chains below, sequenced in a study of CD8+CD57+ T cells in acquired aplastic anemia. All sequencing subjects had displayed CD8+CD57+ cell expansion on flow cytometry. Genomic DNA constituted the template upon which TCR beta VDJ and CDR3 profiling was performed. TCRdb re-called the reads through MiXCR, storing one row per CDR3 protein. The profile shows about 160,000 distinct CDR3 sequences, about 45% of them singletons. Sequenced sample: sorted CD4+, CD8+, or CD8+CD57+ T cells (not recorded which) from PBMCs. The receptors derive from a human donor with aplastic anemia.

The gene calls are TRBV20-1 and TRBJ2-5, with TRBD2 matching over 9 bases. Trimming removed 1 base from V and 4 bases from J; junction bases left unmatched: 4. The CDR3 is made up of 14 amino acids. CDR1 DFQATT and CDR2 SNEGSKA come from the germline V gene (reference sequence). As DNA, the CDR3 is TGCAGTGCTAGAGGCCAGCGGGAGGCAGAGACCCAGTACTTC. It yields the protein CSARGQREAETQYF.

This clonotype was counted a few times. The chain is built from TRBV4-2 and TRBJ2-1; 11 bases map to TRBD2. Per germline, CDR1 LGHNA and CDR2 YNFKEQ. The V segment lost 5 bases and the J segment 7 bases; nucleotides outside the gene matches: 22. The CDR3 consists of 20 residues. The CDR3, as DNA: TGTGCCAGCAGCGAAGGACGCCCTTTATTTAGCGGGAGGGCGGGTAATGAGCAGTTCTTC. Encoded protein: CASSEGRPLFSGRAGNEQFF.

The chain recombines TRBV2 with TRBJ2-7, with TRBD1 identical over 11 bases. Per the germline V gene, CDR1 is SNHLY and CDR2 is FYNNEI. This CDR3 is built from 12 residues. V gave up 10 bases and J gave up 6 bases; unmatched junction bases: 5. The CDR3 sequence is CANGQGAREQYF. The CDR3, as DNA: TGTGCCAACGGACAGGGGGCTCGCGAGCAGTACTTC.

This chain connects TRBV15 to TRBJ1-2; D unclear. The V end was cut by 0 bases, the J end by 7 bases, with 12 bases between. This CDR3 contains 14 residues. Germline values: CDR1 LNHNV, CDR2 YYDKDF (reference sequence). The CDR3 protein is CATSRDLTIPGYTF. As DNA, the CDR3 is TGTGCCACCAGCAGAGATCTAACAATCCCTGGCTACACCTTC.

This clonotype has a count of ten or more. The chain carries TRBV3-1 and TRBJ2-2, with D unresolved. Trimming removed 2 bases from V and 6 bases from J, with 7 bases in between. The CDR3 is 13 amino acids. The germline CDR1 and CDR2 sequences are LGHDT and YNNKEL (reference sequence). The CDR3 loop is CASSQHEAGELFF. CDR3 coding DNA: TGTGCCAGCAGCCAACACGAGGCCGGGGAGCTGTTTTTT.

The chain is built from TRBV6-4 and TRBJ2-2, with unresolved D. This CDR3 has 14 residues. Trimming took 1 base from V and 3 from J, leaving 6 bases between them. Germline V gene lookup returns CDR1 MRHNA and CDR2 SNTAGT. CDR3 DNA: TGTGCCAGCAGTGACTTTCTAGACACCGGGGAGCTGTTTTTT. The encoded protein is CASSDFLDTGELFF.

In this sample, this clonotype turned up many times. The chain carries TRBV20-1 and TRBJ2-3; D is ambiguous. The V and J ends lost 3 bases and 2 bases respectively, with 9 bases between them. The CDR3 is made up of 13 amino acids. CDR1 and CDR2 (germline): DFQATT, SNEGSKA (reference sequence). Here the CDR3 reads CSASDGPTDTQYF. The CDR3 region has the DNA TGCAGTGCTAGCGACGGACCCACAGATACGCAGTATTTT.

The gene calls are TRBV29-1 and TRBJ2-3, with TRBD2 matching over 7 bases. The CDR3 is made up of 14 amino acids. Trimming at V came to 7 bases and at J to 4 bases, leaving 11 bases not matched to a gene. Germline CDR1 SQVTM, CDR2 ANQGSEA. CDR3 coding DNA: TGCAGCGAGAAAGCGGGACGTGGGGCAGATACGCAGTATTTT. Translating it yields CSEKAGRGADTQYF.

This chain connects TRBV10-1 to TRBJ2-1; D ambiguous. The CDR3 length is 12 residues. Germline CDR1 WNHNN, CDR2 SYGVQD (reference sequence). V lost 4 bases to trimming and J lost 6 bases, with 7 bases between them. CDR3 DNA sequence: TGCGCCAGCAGTGCGGCGAGCAATGAGCAGTTCTTC. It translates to CASSAASNEQFF.